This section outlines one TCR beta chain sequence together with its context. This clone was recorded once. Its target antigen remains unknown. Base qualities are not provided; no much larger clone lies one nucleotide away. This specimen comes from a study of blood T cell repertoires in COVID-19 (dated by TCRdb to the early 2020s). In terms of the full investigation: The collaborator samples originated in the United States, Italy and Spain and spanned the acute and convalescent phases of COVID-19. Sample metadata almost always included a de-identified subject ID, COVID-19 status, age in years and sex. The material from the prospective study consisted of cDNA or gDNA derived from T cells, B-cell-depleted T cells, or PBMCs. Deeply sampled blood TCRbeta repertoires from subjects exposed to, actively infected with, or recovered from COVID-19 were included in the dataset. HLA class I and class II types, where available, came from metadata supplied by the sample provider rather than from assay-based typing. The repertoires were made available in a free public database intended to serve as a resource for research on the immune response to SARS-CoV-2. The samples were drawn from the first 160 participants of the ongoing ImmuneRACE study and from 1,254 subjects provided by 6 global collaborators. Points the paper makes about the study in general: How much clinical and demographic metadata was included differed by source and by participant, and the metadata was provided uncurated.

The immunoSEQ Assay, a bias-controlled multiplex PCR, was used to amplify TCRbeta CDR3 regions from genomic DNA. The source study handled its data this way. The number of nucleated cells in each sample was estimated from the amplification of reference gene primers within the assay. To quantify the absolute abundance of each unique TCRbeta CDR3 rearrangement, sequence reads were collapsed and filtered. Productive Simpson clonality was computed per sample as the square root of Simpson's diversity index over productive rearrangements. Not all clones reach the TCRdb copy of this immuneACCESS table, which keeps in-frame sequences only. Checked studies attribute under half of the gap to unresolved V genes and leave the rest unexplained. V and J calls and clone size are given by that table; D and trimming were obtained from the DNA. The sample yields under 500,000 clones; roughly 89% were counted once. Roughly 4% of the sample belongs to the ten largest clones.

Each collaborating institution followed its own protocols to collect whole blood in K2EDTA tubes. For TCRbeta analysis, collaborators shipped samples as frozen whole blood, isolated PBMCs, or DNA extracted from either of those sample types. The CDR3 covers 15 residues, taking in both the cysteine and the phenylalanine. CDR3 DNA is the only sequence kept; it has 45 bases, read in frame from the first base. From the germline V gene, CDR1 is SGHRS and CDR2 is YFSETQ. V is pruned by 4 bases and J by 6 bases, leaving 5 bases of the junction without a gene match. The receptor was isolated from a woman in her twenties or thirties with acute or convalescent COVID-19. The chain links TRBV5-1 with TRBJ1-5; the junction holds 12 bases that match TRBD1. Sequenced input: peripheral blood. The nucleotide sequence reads TGCGCCAGCAGCCCGGGACAGGGGGCGATTCAGCCCCAGCATTTT. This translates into CASSPGQGAIQPQHF.